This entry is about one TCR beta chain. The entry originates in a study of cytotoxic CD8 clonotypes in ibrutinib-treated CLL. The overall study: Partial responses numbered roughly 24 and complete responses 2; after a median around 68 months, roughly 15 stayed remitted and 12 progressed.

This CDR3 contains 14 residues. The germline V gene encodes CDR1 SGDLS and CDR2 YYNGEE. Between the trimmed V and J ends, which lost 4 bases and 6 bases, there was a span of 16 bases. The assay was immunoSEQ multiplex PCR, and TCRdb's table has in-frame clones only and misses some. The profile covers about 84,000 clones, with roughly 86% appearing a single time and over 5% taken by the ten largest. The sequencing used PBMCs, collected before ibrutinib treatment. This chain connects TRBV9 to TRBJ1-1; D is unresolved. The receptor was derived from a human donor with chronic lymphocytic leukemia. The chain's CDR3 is CASSRTPGFAEAFF. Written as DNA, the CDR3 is TGTGCCAGCAGCCGAACACCTGGGTTCGCTGAAGCTTTCTTT.